The clone carrying this TCR beta chain was observed many times. Its antigen remains unidentified. This CDR3 is 13 amino acids long. In germline, CDR1 is MRHNA, CDR2 SNTAGT. Trimming removed 3 bases from V and 1 base from J, with 4 bases in between. Unfractionated PBMC were spiked with known numbers of KT2 clone cells. A range of KT2-to-PBMC ratios was made using fixed PBMC numbers. Each cDNA got a UMI-containing oligo ligated at its 3' end. The first PCR ran roughly 4 cycles with an equimolar RC1.1 and RC1.2 beta primer mix. TCRdb reprocessed the UMI-ligation and nested PCR reads via MiXCR and lists one record per CDR3 protein. The sample holds 25,000 to 35,000 distinct CDR3 sequences; 7.3% are singletons and the top ten take more than 15%. The source of the sample is a study of quantifying T cell responses using KT2 cells. Study summary: TCR alpha and beta constant-region primers primed reverse transcription of RNA.

Study findings and constraints: Very high KT2 spike-in numbers caused saturation in KT2 sequence detection.

The TCR sequence derives from a human donor. The rearrangement links TRBV6-4 to TRBJ1-5; D unclear. Material for sequencing was PBMCs spiked with cells of the T cell clone KT2. DNA for the CDR3: TGTGCCAGCAGTGAGGGGAGCAATCAGCCCCAGCATTTT. It codes for CASSEGSNQPQHF.